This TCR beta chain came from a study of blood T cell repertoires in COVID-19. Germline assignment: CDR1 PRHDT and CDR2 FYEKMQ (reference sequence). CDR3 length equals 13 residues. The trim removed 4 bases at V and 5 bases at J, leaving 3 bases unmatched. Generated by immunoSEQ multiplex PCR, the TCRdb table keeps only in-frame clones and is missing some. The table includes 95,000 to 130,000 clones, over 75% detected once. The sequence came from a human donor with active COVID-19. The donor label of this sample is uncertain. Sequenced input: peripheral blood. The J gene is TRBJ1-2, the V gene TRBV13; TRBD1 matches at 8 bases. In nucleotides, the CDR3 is TGTGCCAGCAGCTCCGGACAGGGTTATGGCTACACCTTC. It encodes CASSSGQGYGYTF.